Listed below are T cell receptor beta chains from one sample, sequenced in a study of Graves' ophthalmopathy and Graves' hyperthyroidism. TCRdb passed the multiplex PCR reads through MiXCR, listing each CDR3 protein once. The table has roughly 600,000 distinct CDR3 sequences, about 35% seen once. The sample taken for sequencing was peripheral blood or thyroid tissue (not recorded which). These receptors were obtained from an adult man with Graves' hyperthyroidism. Both conserved end residues are part of each CDR3. The D gene is left open where the match is weak. Clone size is stated in some rows and not others, as once, few, many or a class when expanded.

TRBV7-8	many	TRBD1	TRBJ2-2	CASSAPGQGSAGELFF	TGTGCCAGCAGCGCTCCGGGACAGGGTAGCGCCGGGGAGCTGTTTTTT
TRBV7-9	.	TRBD1	TRBJ1-1	CASSRQGRAEAFF	TGTGCCAGCAGTCGACAGGGGAGAGCTGAAGCTTTCTTT
TRBV4-1	many	.	TRBJ2-5	CASSQVTSGETQYF	TGCGCCAGCAGCCAAGTAACTAGTGGGGAGACCCAGTACTTC
TRBV10-3	many	.	TRBJ1-1	CAISYDPGTEAFF	TGTGCCATCAGTTACGACCCGGGGACTGAAGCTTTCTTT
TRBV20-1	.	.	TRBJ2-5	CSLGGVGETQYF	TGCAGTTTGGGGGGAGTGGGAGAGACCCAGTACTTC
TRBV4-1	many	TRBD2	TRBJ2-7	CASSQVLAVSYEQYF	TGCGCCAGCAGCCAAGTACTAGCGGTCTCCTACGAGCAGTACTTC
TRBV11-2	.	TRBD1	TRBJ2-2	CASSLGQGLFF	TGTGCCAGCAGCTTGGGACAGGGGCTGTTTTTT
TRBV7-9	.	.	TRBJ1-6	CASSQEGDYNSPLHF	TGTGCCAGCAGCCAAGAAGGAGACTATAATTCACCCCTCCACTTT
TRBV29-1	.	.	TRBJ1-2	CSVELGTF	TGCAGCGTTGAGTTGGGGACCTTC
TRBV5-1	few	.	TRBJ1-1	CASSLGLSQGISKNTEAFF	TGTGCCAGCAGCTTGGGACTATCTCAGGGAATTTCGAAAAACACTGAAGCTTTCTTT
TRBV18	few	TRBD1	TRBJ1-5	CASSPSRGQGDRPQHF	TGTGCCAGCTCACCCTCTCGAGGACAGGGTGATCGGCCCCAGCATTTT
TRBV7-2	many	TRBD1	TRBJ1-2	CADGQGAFGYTF	TGTGCCGACGGACAGGGGGCCTTTGGCTACACCTTC
TRBV29-1	many	.	TRBJ2-5	CSVEGGTKGETQYF	TGCAGCGTTGAAGGGGGGACAAAGGGCGAGACCCAGTACTTC
TRBV12-5	.	TRBD1	TRBJ2-2	CASETGVRTGELFF	TGTGCTAGTGAGACAGGGGTTCGAACCGGGGAGCTGTTTTTT
TRBV29-1	.	.	TRBJ1-3	CSGTMTDTNYGNTIYF	TGCAGCGGGACAATGACAGACACTAACTATGGAAACACCATATATTTT
TRBV7-3	few	.	TRBJ1-5	CASSLTMAGDHYSNQPQHF	TGTGCCAGCAGCTTAACTATGGCAGGGGACCATTATAGCAATCAGCCCCAGCATTTT
TRBV6-5	many	TRBD1	TRBJ1-2	CASTWGTGINYGYTF	TGTGCCAGCACCTGGGGGACAGGGATTAACTATGGCTACACCTTC
TRBV7-8	many	TRBD1	TRBJ1-5	CASSLDRGNQPQHF	TGTGCCAGCAGCTTGGACAGGGGGAATCAGCCCCAGCATTTT
TRBV20-1	many	.	TRBJ1-2	CSGTGLGNGYTF	TGCAGTGGAACCGGGCTAGGGAATGGCTACACCTTC
TRBV5-4	many	TRBD1	TRBJ1-2	CASRFLGQWEHGYTF	TGTGCCAGCAGATTCCTGGGACAGTGGGAGCATGGCTACACCTTC
TRBV15	.	.	TRBJ2-5	CATSRDQVRRGETQYF	TGTGCCACCAGCAGAGATCAAGTGAGAAGAGGAGAGACCCAGTACTTC
TRBV7-9	many	TRBD1	TRBJ1-5	CASSRTGEQPQHF	TGTGCCAGCAGCCGGACAGGGGAACAGCCCCAGCATTTT
TRBV12-3/TRBV12-4	many	TRBD1	TRBJ1-5	CASSFGQGAGQPQHF	TGTGCCAGCAGTTTCGGACAGGGGGCAGGTCAGCCCCAGCATTTT
TRBV6-6	.	TRBD1	TRBJ1-2	CASSQTGGALNYGYTF	TGTGCCAGCAGTCAGACAGGGGGCGCTTTGAACTATGGCTACACCTTC
TRBV12-3/TRBV12-4	few	.	TRBJ2-7	CASSLSKGRGGPYEQYF	TGTGCCAGCAGTTTATCGAAGGGGAGAGGGGGGCCCTACGAGCAGTACTTC
TRBV6-5	.	.	TRBJ1-5	CASSHPGMETQHF	TGTGCCAGCAGTCACCCCGGAATGGAGACCCAGCATTTT
TRBV29-1	once	.	TRBJ2-5	CSQDPGETQYF	TGCAGCCAAGACCCGGGGGAGACCCAGTACTTC
TRBV6-2/TRBV6-3	.	.	TRBJ2-2	CASSYMGAGELFF	TGTGCCAGCAGTTACATGGGGGCCGGGGAGCTGTTTTTT
TRBV10-3	many	TRBD1	TRBJ1-1	CAIRTGRQNTEAFF	TGTGCCATCAGGACAGGGAGACAGAACACTGAAGCTTTCTTT
TRBV13	.	.	TRBJ2-7	CASSRTLTSVYEQYF	TGTGCCAGCAGCCGGACCTTAACTTCGGTCTACGAGCAGTACTTC
TRBV7-9	.	.	TRBJ1-2	CASWSGWGYTF	TGTGCCAGCTGGTCCGGGTGGGGCTACACCTTC
TRBV7-9	many	TRBD2	TRBJ2-2	CASSLATGGKAGELFF	TGTGCCAGCAGCTTAGCGACGGGAGGGAAAGCCGGGGAGCTGTTTTTT
TRBV2	many	.	TRBJ1-5	CASSGGSWTDQPQHF	TGTGCCAGCAGTGGCGGTTCATGGACGGATCAGCCCCAGCATTTT
TRBV9	.	TRBD1	TRBJ1-4	CASSLTGTANEKLFF	TGTGCCAGCAGTTTGACCGGGACAGCGAATGAAAAACTGTTTTTT
TRBV20-1	.	.	TRBJ2-6	CSALAGSSGANVLTF	TGCAGTGCCTTAGCAGGGAGCTCTGGGGCCAACGTCCTGACTTTC
TRBV9	many	.	TRBJ2-2	CASSSRTAYTGELFF	TGTGCCAGCAGCTCGCGGACAGCCTACACCGGGGAGCTGTTTTTT
TRBV20-1	many	.	TRBJ2-5	CSARGGQSGETQYF	TGCAGTGCTAGGGGAGGACAGTCCGGGGAGACCCAGTACTTC
TRBV9	many	TRBD1	TRBJ1-1	CASSPRTGADTEAFF	TGTGCCAGCAGCCCCCGTACAGGGGCTGACACTGAAGCTTTCTTT
TRBV5-8	many	.	TRBJ2-7	CASSFSGETYEQYF	TGTGCCAGCAGCTTCTCAGGGGAGACCTACGAGCAGTACTTC
TRBV20-1	few	TRBD1	TRBJ2-2	CSASPGTGAGELFF	TGCAGTGCTAGTCCCGGGACAGGGGCCGGGGAGCTGTTTTTT
TRBV12-3/TRBV12-4	few	TRBD1	TRBJ1-5	CASSFWGRGTNQPQHF	TGTGCCAGCAGTTTTTGGGGCAGGGGGACCAATCAGCCCCAGCATTTT
TRBV7-9	many	.	TRBJ2-7	CASSSPRSYEQYF	TGTGCCAGCAGCAGCCCACGGAGCTACGAGCAGTACTTC
TRBV10-3	once	TRBD1	TRBJ1-5	CAIPGRGQGANQPQHF	TGTGCCATCCCCGGAAGGGGACAGGGGGCGAACCAGCCCCAGCATTTT